The 4 T cell receptor beta chains in this list originate from one sample, sequenced in a study of OX40 agonist ivuxolimab in advanced cancers. The data were produced by immunoSEQ multiplex PCR, yet TCRdb's version contains in-frame clones alone and is incomplete. The sample consists of over 100,000 clones, roughly nine tenths of them appearing once. Sequencing was performed on CD4+ or CD8+ T cells sorted from blood, taken in a trial of the OX40 agonist ivuxolimab. The receptors shown here come from an adult with an advanced solid tumor such as melanoma, head and neck, liver or kidney cancer.

Here the CDR3 reads CASSSSGLAGVNTGELFF. The CDR3 DNA reads as TGTGCCAGCTCATCATCGGGACTAGCGGGAGTAAACACCGGGGAGCTGTTTTTT. The chain recombines TRBV18 with TRBJ2-2; 14 nucleotides match TRBD2. The CDR3 is made up of 18 amino acids. The germline gives CDR1 KGHSH, CDR2 LQKENI. After removal of 5 bases from V and 2 bases from J, the junction contained 7 bases not matched to a gene.

The chain couples TRBV28 to TRBJ2-1; maybe TRBD1 (5 bases). Germline CDR1 MDHEN, CDR2 SYDVKM. Trimming took 4 bases from V and 3 from J, leaving 16 bases between them. This CDR3 contains 16 residues. The CDR3 reads CASSSPTEKGYNEQFF. The CDR3, as DNA: TGTGCCAGCAGTTCCCCGACAGAGAAGGGCTACAATGAGCAGTTCTTC.

The chain recombines TRBV28 with TRBJ2-1, with D perhaps matching TRBD1 (6 bases). The CDR3 loop spans 15 amino acids. V was clipped by 3 bases and J by 5 bases, with 14 bases between them. Germline V lookup: CDR1 MDHEN, CDR2 SYDVKM. The CDR3 loop reads CASSLPDRRNNEQFF. The CDR3 coding sequence is TGTGCCAGCAGTTTGCCTGACAGGAGGAACAATGAGCAGTTCTTC. Based on the CDR3 plus reference TRBV28 and TRBJ2-1, the full variable domain is DVKVTQSSRYLVKRTGEKVFLECVQDMDHENMFWYRQDPGLGLRLIYFSYDVKMKEKGDIPEGYSVSREKKERFSLILESASTNQTSMYLCASSLPDRRNNEQFFGPGTRLTVL.

The chain has TRBV6-1 and TRBJ2-7, with 7 nucleotides matching TRBD1. The CDR3 has 16 amino acids. The J segment lost 0 bases and the V segment lost 4 bases, leaving 9 bases of the junction unmatched. Germline V gene sequence: CDR1 MNHNS, CDR2 SASEGT. The CDR3 here is CASSGGQLPNSYEQYF. The CDR3, as DNA: TGTGCCAGCAGTGGGGGACAGCTCCCCAACTCCTACGAGCAGTACTTC.